Below are 5 T cell receptor beta chains sequenced from a single sample in a study of shared clonotypes between healthy human individuals. Using immunoSEQ multiplex PCR, the repertoire was profiled, and TCRdb retains in-frame clones only, with some absent. The sample lists some 2,500,000 clones; 93% were seen once. The sample taken for sequencing was naive CD4+ T cells from PBMCs. As to subset: CD45RA+ positively selected. These receptors were obtained from a man aged 18-30 years in good health. Some clones in this sample may be carry-over from other donors' samples.

The rearrangement uses TRBV28 and TRBJ2-5, with no clear D. Trimming removed 10 bases from V and 0 bases from J, with 12 bases in between. The germline V gene encodes CDR1 MDHEN and CDR2 SYDVKM. The CDR3 runs 13 residues. CDR3 DNA: TGTGCCACCCAGGACGGAGACCAAGAGACCCAGTACTTC. Protein product: CATQDGDQETQYF.

This clone showed up just once. J is TRBJ2-5 and V is TRBV7-9; D unresolved. The CDR3 is made up of 13 amino acids. V lost 5 bases and J lost 5, with 12 bases in between. CDR1 and CDR2 from the germline V gene are SEHNR and FQNEAQ (reference sequence). This CDR3 is CASSPGSDETQYF. The CDR3 nucleotides read TGTGCCAGCAGCCCAGGATCTGATGAGACCCAGTACTTC. Filled out from reference TRBV7-9 and TRBJ2-5, the complete variable domain reads DTGVSQNPRHKITKRGQNVTFRCDPISEHNRLYWYRQTLGQGPEFLTYFQNEAQLEKSRLLSDRFSAERPKGSFSTLEIQRTEQGDSAMYLCASSPGSDETQYFGPGTRLLVL.

V usage is TRBV29-1 and J usage is TRBJ2-5; the match to TRBD2 covers 8 bases. The DNA end lines up better with TRBJ2-7; the J call may be wrong. Germline V gene lookup returns CDR1 SQVTM and CDR2 ANQGSEA. The CDR3 runs 13 residues. Here the CDR3 DNA reads TGCAGCGTTACGGGGGGGCCCGGGTACGAGCAGTACTTC. It yields the protein CSVTGGPGYEQYF.

This clone has just one count. This chain joins TRBV9 and TRBJ2-3, with D unclear. CDR1 is SGDLS and CDR2 is YYNGEE in the germline V gene. The CDR3 extends over 13 amino acids. V was pared by 0 bases and J by 4 bases, with 6 bases between. CDR3 sequence (DNA): TGTGCCAGCAGCGTAGCTAAGTCAGATACGCAGTATTTT. Amino acids: CASSVAKSDTQYF.

The CDR3 sequence: CASRRTGTNNEQFF. The CDR3 coding sequence is TGTGCCAGCAGACGGACCGGGACTAACAATGAGCAGTTCTTC. The J gene is TRBJ2-1, the V gene TRBV6-5; 7 bases agree with TRBD2. Looked up from germline, CDR1 is MNHEY and CDR2 is SVGAGI. Unmatched junction bases numbered 7, after V lost 6 bases and J lost 5 bases. The CDR3 loop spans 14 amino acids.